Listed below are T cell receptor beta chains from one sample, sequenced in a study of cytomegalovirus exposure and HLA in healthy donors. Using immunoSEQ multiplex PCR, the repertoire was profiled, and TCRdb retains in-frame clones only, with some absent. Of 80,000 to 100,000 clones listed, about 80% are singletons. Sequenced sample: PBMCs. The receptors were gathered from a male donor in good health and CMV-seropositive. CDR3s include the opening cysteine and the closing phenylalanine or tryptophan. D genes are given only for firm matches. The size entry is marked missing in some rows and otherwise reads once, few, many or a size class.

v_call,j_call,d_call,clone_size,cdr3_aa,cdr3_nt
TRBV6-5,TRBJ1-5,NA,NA,CASSYDAQSSRPQHF,TGTGCCAGCAGTTACGATGCGCAATCCTCCCGCCCCCAGCATTTT
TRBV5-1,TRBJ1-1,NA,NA,CASSLGQVITEAFF,TGCGCCAGCAGCCTGGGACAAGTGATCACTGAAGCTTTCTTT
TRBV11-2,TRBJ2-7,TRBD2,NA,CASSLALAGGLEQYF,TGTGCCAGCAGCTTAGCGCTAGCGGGGGGGCTAGAGCAGTACTTC
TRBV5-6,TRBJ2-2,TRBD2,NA,CASSLRLAPNTGELFF,TGTGCCAGCAGCTTGCGACTAGCCCCGAACACCGGGGAGCTGTTTTTT
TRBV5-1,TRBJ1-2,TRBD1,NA,CASSSGTGDYGYTF,TGCGCCAGCAGCTCCGGGACAGGGGACTATGGCTACACCTTC
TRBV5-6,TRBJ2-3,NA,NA,CASSFNRNTQYF,TGTGCCAGCAGCTTTAACAGGAATACGCAGTATTTT
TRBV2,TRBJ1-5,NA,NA,CASSELGANQPQHF,TGTGCCAGCAGTGAGCTGGGGGCGAATCAGCCCCAGCATTTT
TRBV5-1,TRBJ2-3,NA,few,CASSLRQTEDTQYF,TGCGCCAGCAGCCTTCGACAGACGGAAGATACGCAGTATTTT
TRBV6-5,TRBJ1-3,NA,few,CASRGGTSGNTIYF,TGTGCCAGCAGGGGGGGAACCTCTGGAAACACCATATATTTT
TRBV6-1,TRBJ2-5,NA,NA,CASSASSRETQYF,TGTGCCAGCAGTGCGAGCTCCCGAGAGACCCAGTACTTC
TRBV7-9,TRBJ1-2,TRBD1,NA,CASSSWTGAPENYGYTF,TGTGCCAGCAGCTCCTGGACAGGAGCACCCGAGAACTATGGCTACACCTTC
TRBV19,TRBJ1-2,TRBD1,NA,CASSPAGGNYGYTF,TGTGCCAGTAGTCCTGCAGGGGGTAACTATGGCTACACCTTC
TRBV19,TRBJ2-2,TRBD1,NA,CASSPSTGGSGELFF,TGTGCCAGTAGTCCGTCCACAGGGGGCTCCGGGGAGCTGTTTTTT
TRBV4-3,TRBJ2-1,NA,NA,CASSQASRGRQFF,TGCGCCAGCAGCCAAGCCAGCAGAGGTCGGCAGTTCTTC
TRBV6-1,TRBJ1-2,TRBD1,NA,CASSVTGTVNYGYTF,TGTGCCAGCAGTGTTACCGGGACAGTTAACTATGGCTACACCTTC
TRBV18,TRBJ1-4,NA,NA,CASSTGITTNEKLFF,TGTGCCAGCTCAACAGGGATAACAACTAATGAAAAACTGTTTTTT